This T cell receptor beta chain was retrieved from a study of shared clonotypes between healthy human individuals. Study background: In total, the donors were two women and a few men aged 18 to 49.

A CD45RA+ naive subset and a CD45RA-negative memory subset were split from CD4+ cells. Study findings and constraints: In general, naive subsets displayed greater estimated richness than memory subsets did. Against clonotypes common to all four donors, non-shared ones had lower generation probabilities.

As regards this clone: Its antigen is currently unknown.

Sequencing was performed with immunoSEQ multiplex PCR; in TCRdb, only in-frame clones are kept and a portion is missing. This sample yields about 980,000 clones, of which less than 85% are seen a single time; around 1.5% belongs to the top ten. The origin of this receptor is a man younger than 35 in good health. Sequencing used memory CD4+ T cells sorted from blood. The subset is: CD45RA-negative fraction.

The CDR3 protein is CASSLVPGINEKLFF. In DNA form, the CDR3 reads TGCGCCAGCAGCTTGGTTCCAGGGATTAATGAAAAACTGTTTTTT. V is TRBV5-1 and J is TRBJ1-4; TRBD1 is a possible D gene (5 bases). Germline V gene data show CDR1 as SGHRS and CDR2 as YFSETQ. Trimming took 0 bases from V and 4 from J, leaving 10 bases between them. This CDR3 comprises 15 residues.